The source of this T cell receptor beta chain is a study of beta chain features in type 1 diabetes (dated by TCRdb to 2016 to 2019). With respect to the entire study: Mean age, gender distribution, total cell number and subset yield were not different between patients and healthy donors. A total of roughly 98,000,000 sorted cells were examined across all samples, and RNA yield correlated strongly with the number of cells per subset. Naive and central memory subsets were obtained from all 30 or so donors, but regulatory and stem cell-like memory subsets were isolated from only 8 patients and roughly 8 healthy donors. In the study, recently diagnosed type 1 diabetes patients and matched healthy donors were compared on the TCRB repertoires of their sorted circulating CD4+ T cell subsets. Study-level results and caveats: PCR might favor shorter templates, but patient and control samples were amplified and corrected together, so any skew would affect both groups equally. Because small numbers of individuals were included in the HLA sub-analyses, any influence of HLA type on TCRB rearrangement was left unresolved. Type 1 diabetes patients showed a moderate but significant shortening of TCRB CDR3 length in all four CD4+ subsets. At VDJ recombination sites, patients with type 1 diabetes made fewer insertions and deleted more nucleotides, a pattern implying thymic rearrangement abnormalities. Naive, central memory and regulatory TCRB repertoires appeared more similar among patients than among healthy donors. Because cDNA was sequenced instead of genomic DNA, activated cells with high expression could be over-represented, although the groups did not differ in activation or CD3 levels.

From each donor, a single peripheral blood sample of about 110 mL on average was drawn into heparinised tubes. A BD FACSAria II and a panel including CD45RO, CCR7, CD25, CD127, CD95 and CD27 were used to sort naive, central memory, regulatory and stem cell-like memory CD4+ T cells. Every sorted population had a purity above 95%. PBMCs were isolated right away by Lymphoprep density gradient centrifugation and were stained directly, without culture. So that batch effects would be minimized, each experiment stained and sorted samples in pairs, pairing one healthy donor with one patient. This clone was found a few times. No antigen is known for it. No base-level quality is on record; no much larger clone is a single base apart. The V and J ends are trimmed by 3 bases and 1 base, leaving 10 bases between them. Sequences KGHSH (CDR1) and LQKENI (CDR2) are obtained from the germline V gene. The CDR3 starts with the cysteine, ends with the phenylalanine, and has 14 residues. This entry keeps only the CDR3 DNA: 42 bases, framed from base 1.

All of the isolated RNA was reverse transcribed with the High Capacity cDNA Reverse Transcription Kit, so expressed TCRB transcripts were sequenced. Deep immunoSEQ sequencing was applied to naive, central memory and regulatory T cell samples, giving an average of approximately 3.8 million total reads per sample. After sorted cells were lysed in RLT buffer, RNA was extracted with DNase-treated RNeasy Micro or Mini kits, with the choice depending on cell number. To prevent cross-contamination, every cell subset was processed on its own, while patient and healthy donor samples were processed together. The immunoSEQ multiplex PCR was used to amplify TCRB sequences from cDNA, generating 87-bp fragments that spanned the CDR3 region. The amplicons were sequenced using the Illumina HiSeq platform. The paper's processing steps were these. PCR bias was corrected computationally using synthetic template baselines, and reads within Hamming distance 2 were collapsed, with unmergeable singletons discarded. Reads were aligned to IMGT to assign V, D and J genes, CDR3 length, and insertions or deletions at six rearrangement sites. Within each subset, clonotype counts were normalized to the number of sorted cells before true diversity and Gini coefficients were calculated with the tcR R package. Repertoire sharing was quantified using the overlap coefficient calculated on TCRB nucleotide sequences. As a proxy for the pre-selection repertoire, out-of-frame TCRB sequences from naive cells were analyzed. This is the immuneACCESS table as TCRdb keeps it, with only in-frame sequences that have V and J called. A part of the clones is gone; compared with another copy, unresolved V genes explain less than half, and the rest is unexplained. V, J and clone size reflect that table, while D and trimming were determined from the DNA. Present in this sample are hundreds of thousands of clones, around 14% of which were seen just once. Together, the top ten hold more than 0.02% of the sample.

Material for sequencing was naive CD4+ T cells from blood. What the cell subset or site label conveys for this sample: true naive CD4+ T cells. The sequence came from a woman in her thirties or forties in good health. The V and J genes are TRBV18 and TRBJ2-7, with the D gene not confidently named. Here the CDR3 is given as CASSPNSQSYEQYF. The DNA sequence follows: TGTGCCAGCTCACCGAACAGCCAATCCTACGAGCAGTACTTC.